One TCR beta chain is described in this entry. Its specificity is unknown. V dropped 3 bases and J dropped 7 bases, with 11 bases sitting between them. CDR1 is SGHVS and CDR2 is FNYEAQ in the germline V gene. The CDR3 is made up of 13 amino acids. This sample is part of a study of T-cell memory formation after mild COVID-19. General study findings and limits: Day 15 to 85 contracting clones showed balanced CD4/CD8; later expanders leaned CD4+.

TCRdb recomputed calls from the 5' RACE reads with MiXCR, one row per CDR3 protein. This sample has 150,000 or so distinct CDR3 sequences, with about 28% found just once. Source material: PBMCs or a T cell subset sorted from them (not recorded which). This rearrangement joins TRBV7-6 to TRBJ2-3; D is undetermined. The TCR sequence derives from an adult woman who had mild COVID-19 (a few samples of this study predate the infection). Cell type and time point are not known. The CDR3 DNA sequence: TGTGCCAGCAGCTTTCCATCATCATATACGCAGTATTTT. This sequence encodes CASSFPSSYTQYF.